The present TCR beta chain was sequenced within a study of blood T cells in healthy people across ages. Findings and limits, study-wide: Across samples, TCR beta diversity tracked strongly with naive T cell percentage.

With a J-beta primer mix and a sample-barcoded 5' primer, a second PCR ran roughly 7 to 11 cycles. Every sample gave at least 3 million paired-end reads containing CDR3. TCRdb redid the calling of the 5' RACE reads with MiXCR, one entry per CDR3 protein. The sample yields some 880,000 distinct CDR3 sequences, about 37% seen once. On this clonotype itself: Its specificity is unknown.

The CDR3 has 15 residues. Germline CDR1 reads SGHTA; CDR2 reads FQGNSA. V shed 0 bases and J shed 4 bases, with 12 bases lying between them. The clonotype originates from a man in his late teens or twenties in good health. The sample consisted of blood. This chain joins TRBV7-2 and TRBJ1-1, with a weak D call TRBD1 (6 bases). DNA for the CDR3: TGTGCCAGCAGCTTAGCGACGGGGGCGGGCACTGAAGCTTTCTTT. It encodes CASSLATGAGTEAFF.